These 32 T cell receptor beta chains came from one sample sequenced in a study of T cells after yellow fever vaccination. TCRdb called the 5' RACE reads again in MiXCR, with one record for every CDR3 protein. Of under 200,000 distinct CDR3 sequences in the sample, 6% to 7.5% were seen once. Sample: CD4+ T cells sorted from PBMCs, taken less than 6 days after the first yellow fever vaccination. These receptors were taken from a young man who received the YFV17D yellow fever vaccine.

The V and J genes are TRBV9 and TRBJ2-3, with 11 bases matching TRBD2. Germline loops: CDR1 SGDLS, CDR2 YYNGEE. The CDR3 contains 18 residues. CDR3 coding DNA: TGTGACAGTAGCGTAGCGGACGGGACTAGCGGTCACACAGATACGCAGTATTTT. Its protein product is CDSSVADGTSGHTDTQYF.

Turning to this clonotype: This may stem from a read error, because a much larger clone lies one nucleotide away. This sequence joins TRBV29-1 and TRBJ1-1, with TRBD1 as a possible D gene (5 bases). The ends were cut back, 6 bases at V and 1 base at J, with 12 bases in the middle. There are 13 residues in the CDR3. Germline V gives CDR1 SQVTM, CDR2 ANQGSEA. The CDR3 nucleotides read TGCAGCGTCCTCGGGACGGAGAACACTGAAGCTTTCTTT. It is translated as CSVLGTENTEAFF.

The chain has TRBV12-3 or TRBV12-4 and TRBJ2-7, with 10 bases fitting TRBD1. This CDR3 contains 15 residues. The ends lost 4 bases at V and 0 bases at J; junction bases unmatched: 3. In nucleotides, the CDR3 is TGTGCCAGCAGTTCAGGGACAGGGGCCTCCTACGAGCAGTACTTC. Its translation: CASSSGTGASYEQYF.

This clonotype was recorded many times. The chain's CDR3 is CATSDTAVGYGYTF. The CDR3 DNA is TGTGCCACCAGTGACACCGCAGTCGGCTATGGCTACACCTTC. This chain connects TRBV24-1 to TRBJ1-2, with no clear D. The germline gives CDR1 KGHDR, CDR2 SFDVKD. The germline V and J ends were trimmed by 4 bases and 4 bases, with 12 bases remaining between them. CDR3 size: 14 residues.

Ten or more counts support this clonotype. This rearrangement joins TRBV20-1 to TRBJ1-2; 7 positions agree with TRBD1. The trim removed 6 bases at V and 4 bases at J, leaving 17 bases unmatched. The CDR3 loop spans 16 amino acids. From germline, CDR1 is DFQATT and CDR2 SNEGSKA (reference sequence). The CDR3 nucleotides read TGCAGTGCGCACAGGGGAAGTTATGGTTCACGCTATGGCTACACCTTC. Protein: CSAHRGSYGSRYGYTF.

This clonotype was detected only a few times. V and J are TRBV5-1 and TRBJ1-5, with D maybe TRBD1 (6 bases). The CDR3 is 14 amino acids. The germline CDR1 and CDR2 sequences are SGHRS and YFSETQ. The V end was cut by 4 bases, the J end by 3 bases, with 11 bases between. Here the CDR3 DNA reads TGCGCCAGCAGCGGAGGGGGAAACAATCAGCCCCAGCATTTT. It encodes CASSGGGNNQPQHF.

This clonotype has ten or more counts. This chain joins TRBV7-8 and TRBJ2-3; TRBD2 agrees at 8 bases. The CDR3 has 14 residues. Unmatched junction bases numbered 2, after V lost 4 bases and J lost 2 bases. The germline V gene has CDR1 SGHVS and CDR2 FQNEAQ. CDR3 nucleotide sequence: TGTGCCAGCAGCTGGCGGGGGGTCACAGATACGCAGTATTTT. This encodes CASSWRGVTDTQYF.

This clonotype was seen many times. The V call is TRBV3-1, the J call TRBJ2-7, with TRBD1 matching 7 bases. Trimming at V came to 1 base and at J to 6 bases, leaving 6 bases not matched to a gene. Germline lookup yields CDR1 LGHDT and CDR2 YNNKEL (reference sequence). The CDR3 is 14 residues long. The chain's CDR3 is CASSQVRQGTEQYF. The CDR3 DNA reads as TGTGCCAGCAGCCAAGTGAGACAGGGAACCGAGCAGTACTTC.

This clonotype was seen many times. V is TRBV27 and J is TRBJ1-1; possible D gene TRBD1, 5 bases. CDR1 and CDR2 from the germline V gene are MNHEY and SMNVEV (reference sequence). This CDR3 contains 11 residues. Trimming pared 3 bases from V and 7 bases from J, leaving 6 bases between. The CDR3 nucleotides are TGTGCCAGCAGTTTTAGGGGTGAAGCTTTCTTT. Protein: CASSFRGEAFF.

Many counts were recorded for this clonotype. The V and J genes are TRBV4-1 and TRBJ2-7, with 8 nucleotides matching TRBD1. CDR1 and CDR2 (germline): MGHRA, YSYEKL. The CDR3 consists of 16 residues. Losses at the gene ends were 1 base for V and 2 bases for J; bases not matched to a gene: 7. CDR3 bases: TGCGCCAGCAGCCAAGCAAGGGGACAGGAGCCCTACGAGCAGTACGTC. This encodes CASSQARGQEPYEQYV.

In its sample, this clonotype was seen a few times. The rearrangement links TRBV3-1 to TRBJ2-3; 12 nucleotides align to TRBD2. Germline CDR1 and CDR2: LGHDT and YNNKEL (reference sequence). The CDR3 contains 17 residues. The V gene end was trimmed by 5 bases and the J gene end by 0 bases; junction bases not matched to a gene: 6. CDR3 DNA: TGTGCCAGCAGCTACGGACTAGCGGGGTCTAGCACAGATACGCAGTATTTT. Translated, it gives CASSYGLAGSSTDTQYF.

CDR3 coding DNA: TGTGCCAGCAGCCCACGCGGGGGACTAACCTACGAGCAGTACTTC. Amino acids: CASSPRGGLTYEQYF. The chain recombines TRBV7-2 with TRBJ2-7; 7 bases map to TRBD2. The J segment lost 2 bases and the V segment lost 5 bases, leaving 9 bases of the junction unmatched. The CDR3 consists of 15 residues. Germline CDR1 is SGHTA and CDR2 is FQGNSA.

This clonotype has a handful of counts. The rearrangement uses TRBV27 and TRBJ1-2, with 8 bases matching TRBD1. V was pared by 1 base and J by 4 bases, with 8 bases of the junction left unmatched. CDR1 is MNHEY and CDR2 is SMNVEV in the germline V gene (reference sequence). The CDR3 loop spans 16 amino acids. As DNA, the CDR3 is TGTGCCAGCAGTTTATGGGGTTGGGACAGGTCCTATGGCTACACCTTC. Encoded protein: CASSLWGWDRSYGYTF.

Ten or more counts support this clonotype. The genes are TRBV11-3 and TRBJ2-7; the match to TRBD1 covers 7 bases. The CDR3 loop spans 13 amino acids. Germline-derived CDR1 and CDR2 are SGHNT and YENEEA. CDR3 in amino acids: CASSLDRDYEQYV. Written as DNA, the CDR3 is TGTGCCAGCAGCCTAGACAGGGACTACGAGCAGTACGTC.

This clonotype was seen only a few times. The V and J genes are TRBV3-1 and TRBJ2-7; possibly TRBD1 for D (6 bases). Looked up from germline, CDR1 is LGHDT and CDR2 is YNNKEL (reference sequence). The CDR3 is made up of 16 amino acids. Trimming cost V 1 base and J 3 bases, with 16 bases left between them. CDR3 protein: CASSQGLRDNNYEQYF. Written as DNA, the CDR3 is TGTGCCAGCAGCCAAGGCCTCCGGGACAATAACTACGAGCAGTACTTC.

This clonotype was counted ten times or more. The chain couples TRBV4-1 to TRBJ1-1, with D unresolved. Germline V gene lookup returns CDR1 MGHRA and CDR2 YSYEKL. The CDR3 length is 14 residues. V was shortened by 3 bases and J by 3 bases, with 11 bases between the two germline ends. The CDR3: CASSQTTLYTEAFF. DNA for the CDR3: TGCGCCAGCAGCCAGACAACCCTTTACACTGAAGCTTTCTTT.

The rearrangement links TRBV13 to TRBJ1-2; possible D gene TRBD1, 5 bases. The CDR3 consists of 16 residues. With 0 bases removed from V and 5 bases from J, the gap between germline ends came to 16 bases. From germline, CDR1 is PRHDT and CDR2 FYEKMQ (reference sequence). The CDR3, as DNA: TGTGCCAGCAGCTTAGGGACAGCGAAAAAATTTTATGGCTACACCTTC. The encoded protein is CASSLGTAKKFYGYTF. The complete variable domain, with remaining parts taken from reference TRBV13 and TRBJ1-2, reads AAGVIQSPRHLIKEKRETATLKCYPIPRHDTVYWYQQGPGQDPQFLISFYEKMQSDKGSIPDRFSAQQFSDYHSELNMSSLELGDSALYFCASSLGTAKKFYGYTFGSGTRLTVV.

This clonotype was found a few times. J is TRBJ2-1 and V is TRBV7-2; 7 bases map to TRBD2. Germline V gives CDR1 SGHTA, CDR2 FQGNSA. V gave up 5 bases and J gave up 14 bases; unmatched junction bases: 15. CDR3 size: 14 residues. DNA of the CDR3: TGTGCCAGCAGCCCTCCCGGACTAGTTAAGGGAGAGTTCTTC. This sequence encodes CASSPPGLVKGEFF.

The table lists this clonotype with many counts. This rearrangement joins TRBV20-1 to TRBJ2-1; 12 positions match TRBD2. The CDR3 is 14 amino acids. Per the germline V gene, CDR1 is DFQATT and CDR2 is SNEGSKA (reference sequence). After removal of 6 bases from V and 9 bases from J, the junction contained 9 bases not matched to a gene. CDR3 DNA: TGCAGTGCCCGCGGACTAGCGGGGACGGGTGAGCAGTTCTTC. It is translated as CSARGLAGTGEQFF.

Of note for this clonotype: A much larger clone is a single base away; this may be a read error. This chain joins TRBV19 and TRBJ2-5; no definite D call. The V gene lost 3 bases and the J gene lost 4 bases, with 9 bases spanning the gap. There are 13 residues in the CDR3. CDR1 and CDR2 (germline): LNHDA, SQIVND (reference sequence). The CDR3 sequence is CASSIQAGETQYF. As DNA, the CDR3 is TGTGCCAGTAGTATTCAAGCAGGAGAGACCCAGTACTTC.

CDR3 in DNA: TGCAGCGTTGAGGGCAACGGGGATGAAAAACTGTTTTTT. Its translation: CSVEGNGDEKLFF. The chain links TRBV29-1 to TRBJ1-4, with D unclear. The CDR3 spans 13 residues. Germline lookup yields CDR1 SQVTM and CDR2 ANQGSEA. V lost 3 bases and J 6 bases, leaving 11 bases between the germline ends.

This clonotype was recorded at least ten times. The chain is built from TRBV4-3 and TRBJ1-2; D ambiguous. The CDR3 is made up of 14 amino acids. V was pared by 4 bases and J by 4 bases, with 13 bases between. Germline CDR1 LGHNA, CDR2 YSLEER. As DNA, the CDR3 is TGCGCCAGCAGCCTCTTAGGGAACGGCTATGGCTACACCTTC. As protein: CASSLLGNGYGYTF.

This rearrangement joins TRBV18 to TRBJ2-7; perhaps D is TRBD1 or TRBD2 (5 bases each). Deletions cut 0 bases from V and 4 bases from J, with 13 bases between. CDR3 size: 15 residues. The germline V gene encodes CDR1 KGHSH and CDR2 LQKENI. CDR3 DNA sequence: TGTGCCAGCTCACCACCAACTCGGTGGGGGTACGAGCAGTACTTC. Protein: CASSPPTRWGYEQYF.

This rearrangement joins TRBV5-1 to TRBJ2-5; tentative D call: TRBD2 (6 bases). Germline CDR1 and CDR2: SGHRS and YFSETQ. V lost 1 base, J lost 4 bases, and 17 bases lay in between. This CDR3 has 16 amino acids. The CDR3 loop reads CASSLFPGSGRETQYF. CDR3 coding DNA: TGCGCCAGCAGCTTGTTTCCCGGTAGCGGTAGAGAGACCCAGTACTTC. The complete variable domain, with remaining parts taken from reference TRBV5-1 and TRBJ2-5, reads KAGVTQTPRYLIKTRGQQVTLSCSPISGHRSVSWYQQTPGQGLQFLFEYFSETQRNKGNFPGRFSGRQFSNSRSEMNVSTLELGDSALYLCASSLFPGSGRETQYFGPGTRLLVL.

The rearrangement links TRBV24-1 to TRBJ2-2, with D unresolved. Trimming stripped 3 bases from V and 1 base from J, with 11 bases between. The CDR3 is made up of 16 amino acids. Germline V lookup: CDR1 KGHDR, CDR2 SFDVKD. The CDR3: CATSDRVGLNTGELFF. The CDR3 DNA reads TGTGCCACCAGTGATAGGGTAGGTTTGAACACCGGGGAGCTGTTTTTT.

This clonotype has just a few counts. The chain combines TRBV18 with TRBJ1-5; D is possibly TRBD1 (5 bases). V shed 4 bases and J shed 5 bases, with 6 bases lying between them. CDR3 size: 12 residues. Per the germline V gene, CDR1 is KGHSH and CDR2 is LQKENI. The CDR3 sequence: CASSRGDQPQHF. Written as DNA, the CDR3 is TGTGCCAGCTCACGAGGGGATCAGCCCCAGCATTTT.

This clonotype has more than one count but fewer than ten. The chain joins TRBV7-2 to TRBJ1-2; D ambiguous. Germline V gene lookup returns CDR1 SGHTA and CDR2 FQGNSA. V was clipped by 0 bases and J by 3 bases, with 5 bases between them. The CDR3 sequence is 13 residues long. DNA for the CDR3: TGTGCCAGCAGCTTAGCTCCGGACTATGGCTACACCTTC. This sequence encodes CASSLAPDYGYTF.

The chain is built from TRBV24-1 and TRBJ1-2; D is unresolved. V was shortened by 3 bases and J by 1 base, with 11 bases between the two germline ends. This CDR3 has 15 residues. Looked up from germline, CDR1 is KGHDR and CDR2 is SFDVKD. CDR3 in DNA: TGTGCCACCAGTGATGCCACAGTAGGTAACTATGGCTACACCTTC. It specifies CATSDATVGNYGYTF.

Many counts were recorded for this clonotype. This chain uses TRBV20-1 with TRBJ2-5; D gene ambiguous. The CDR3 covers 11 residues. Germline V gives CDR1 DFQATT, CDR2 SNEGSKA (reference sequence). Trimming left V 0 bases short and J 5 bases short, with 4 bases between. Here the CDR3 reads CSARETETQYF. CDR3 coding DNA: TGCAGTGCTAGAGAAACGGAGACCCAGTACTTC.

This clonotype was seen a few times. This chain uses TRBV4-3 with TRBJ1-5, with D tentatively TRBD1 (5 bases). Per germline, CDR1 LGHNA and CDR2 YSLEER. The CDR3 covers 15 residues. Trimming cost V 0 bases and J 3 bases, with 9 bases left between them. DNA of the CDR3: TGCGCCAGCAGCCAAGACAGGACATACAATCAGCCCCAGCATTTT. Amino acids: CASSQDRTYNQPQHF.

This clonotype was seen a few times. The V gene is TRBV4-3, the J gene TRBJ2-3; D remains ambiguous. This CDR3 is built from 14 residues. V lost 0 bases and J 2 bases, leaving 6 bases between the germline ends. Per the germline V gene, CDR1 is LGHNA and CDR2 is YSLEER. The CDR3: CASSQDPTTDTQYF. CDR3 DNA sequence: TGCGCCAGCAGCCAAGATCCTACCACAGATACGCAGTATTTT.

On this clonotype: This may come from a read error, since a much larger clone is one base off. This rearrangement joins TRBV7-9 to TRBJ2-5, with 9 positions matching TRBD2. CDR1 SEHNR and CDR2 FQNEAQ come from the germline V gene (reference sequence). The V segment lost 1 base and the J segment 3 bases; nucleotides outside the gene matches: 3. The CDR3 runs 15 residues. The CDR3 sequence: CASSLEGLAKETQYF. The CDR3, as DNA: TGTGCCAGCAGCTTAGAGGGACTAGCAAAAGAGACCCAGTACTTC.